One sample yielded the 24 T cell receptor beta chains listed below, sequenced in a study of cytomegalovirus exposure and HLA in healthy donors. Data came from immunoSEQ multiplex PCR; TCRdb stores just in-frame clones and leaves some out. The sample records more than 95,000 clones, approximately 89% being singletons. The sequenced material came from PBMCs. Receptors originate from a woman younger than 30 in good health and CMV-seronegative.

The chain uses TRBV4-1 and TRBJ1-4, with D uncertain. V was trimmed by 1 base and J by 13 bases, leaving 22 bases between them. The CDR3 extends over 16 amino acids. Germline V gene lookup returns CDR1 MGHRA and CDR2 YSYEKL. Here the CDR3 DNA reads TGCGCCAGCAGCCAAGGTGATCACATACCTGAAAATGGACTGTTTTTT. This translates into CASSQGDHIPENGLFF.

CDR3 loop: CASSYSSGTAFYGYTF. The CDR3 DNA follows: TGTGCCAGCAGTTACTCCTCCGGGACAGCGTTCTATGGCTACACCTTC. The chain combines TRBV6-5 with TRBJ1-2; TRBD1 matches at 7 bases. Germline values: CDR1 MNHEY, CDR2 SVGAGI. Trimming at V came to 0 bases and at J to 4 bases, leaving 8 bases not matched to a gene. The CDR3 spans 16 residues.

The CDR3 loop reads CASSLTFRDTEAFF. DNA for the CDR3: TGTGCCAGCAGTTTAACTTTCAGGGACACTGAAGCTTTCTTT. The J gene is TRBJ1-1, the V gene TRBV28, with D tentatively TRBD1 (5 bases). V lost 2 bases and J lost 3, with 10 bases in between. Per germline, CDR1 MDHEN and CDR2 SYDVKM. The CDR3 is 14 amino acids.

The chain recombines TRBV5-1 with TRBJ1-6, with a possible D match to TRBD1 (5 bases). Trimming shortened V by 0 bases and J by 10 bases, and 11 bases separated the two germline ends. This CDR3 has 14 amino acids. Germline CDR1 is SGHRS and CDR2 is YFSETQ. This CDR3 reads CASSLGGAESPLHF. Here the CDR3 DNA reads TGCGCCAGCAGCTTGGGTGGGGCAGAATCACCCCTCCACTTT.

The DNA for the CDR3 is TGTGCCTGGAGTCGGGGACAGGGTGCTAACTATGGCTACACCTTC. Protein product: CAWSRGQGANYGYTF. The J gene is TRBJ1-2, the V gene TRBV30; 9 nucleotides align to TRBD1. This CDR3 contains 15 residues. The germline CDR1 and CDR2 sequences are GTSNPN and SVGIG (reference sequence). Trimming cost V 2 bases and J 0 bases; bases outside gene matches: 4.

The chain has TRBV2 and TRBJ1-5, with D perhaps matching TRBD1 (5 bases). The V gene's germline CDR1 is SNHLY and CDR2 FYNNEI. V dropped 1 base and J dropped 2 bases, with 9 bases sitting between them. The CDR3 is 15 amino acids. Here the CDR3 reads CASSEVVGGNQPQHF. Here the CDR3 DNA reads TGTGCCAGCAGTGAAGTTGTAGGGGGCAATCAGCCCCAGCATTTT.

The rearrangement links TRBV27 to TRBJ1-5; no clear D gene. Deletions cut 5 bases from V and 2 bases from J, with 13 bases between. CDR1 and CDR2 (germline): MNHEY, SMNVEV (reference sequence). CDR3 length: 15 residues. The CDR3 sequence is CASSNSGLGNQPQHF. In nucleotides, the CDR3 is TGTGCCAGCAGTAATTCCGGGTTGGGCAATCAGCCCCAGCATTTT.

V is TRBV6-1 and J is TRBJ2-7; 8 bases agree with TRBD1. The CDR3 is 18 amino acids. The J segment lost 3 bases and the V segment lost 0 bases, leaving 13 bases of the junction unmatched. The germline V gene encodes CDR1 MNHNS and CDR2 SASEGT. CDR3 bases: TGTGCCAGCAGTGAAGCCGTGATATGGGACAGGCTGATCTACGAGCAGTACGTC. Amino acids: CASSEAVIWDRLIYEQYV.

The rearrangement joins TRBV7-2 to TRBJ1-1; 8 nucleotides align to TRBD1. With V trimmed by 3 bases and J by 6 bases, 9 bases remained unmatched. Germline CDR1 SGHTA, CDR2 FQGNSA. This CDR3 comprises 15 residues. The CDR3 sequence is CASSLATGAGPEAFF. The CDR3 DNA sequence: TGTGCCAGCAGCTTGGCGACAGGGGCCGGCCCTGAAGCTTTCTTT. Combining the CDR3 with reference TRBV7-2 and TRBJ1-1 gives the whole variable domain GAGVSQSPSNKVTEKGKDVELRCDPISGHTALYWYRQSLGQGLEFLIYFQGNSAPDKSGLPSDRFSAERTGGSVSTLTIQRTQQEDSAVYLCASSLATGAGPEAFFGQGTRLTVV.

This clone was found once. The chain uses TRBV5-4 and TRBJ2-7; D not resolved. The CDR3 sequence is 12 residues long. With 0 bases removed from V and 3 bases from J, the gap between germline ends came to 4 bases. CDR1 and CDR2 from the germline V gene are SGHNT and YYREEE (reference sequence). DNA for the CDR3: TGTGCCAGCAGCTTGGATGACTACGAGCAGTACGTC. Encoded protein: CASSLDDYEQYV.

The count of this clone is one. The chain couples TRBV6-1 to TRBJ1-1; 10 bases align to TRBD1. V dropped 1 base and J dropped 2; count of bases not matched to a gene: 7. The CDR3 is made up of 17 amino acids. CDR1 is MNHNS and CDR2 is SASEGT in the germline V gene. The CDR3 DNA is TGTGCCAGCAGTGAAGGCCGGGACAGGGGAGGAAACACTGAAGCTTTCTTT. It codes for CASSEGRDRGGNTEAFF.

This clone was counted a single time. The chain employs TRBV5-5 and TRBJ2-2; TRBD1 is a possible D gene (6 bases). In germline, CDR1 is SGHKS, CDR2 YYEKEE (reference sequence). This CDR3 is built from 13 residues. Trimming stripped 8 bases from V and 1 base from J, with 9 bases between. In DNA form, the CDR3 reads TGTGCCAGTCAACAGGGGAACACCGGGGAGCTGTTTTTT. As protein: CASQQGNTGELFF.

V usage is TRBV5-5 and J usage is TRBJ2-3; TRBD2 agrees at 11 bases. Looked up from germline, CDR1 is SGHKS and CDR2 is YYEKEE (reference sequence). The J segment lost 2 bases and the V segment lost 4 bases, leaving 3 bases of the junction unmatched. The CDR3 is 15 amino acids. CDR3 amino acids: CASSPLAGVTDTQYF. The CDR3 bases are TGTGCCAGCAGCCCACTAGCGGGGGTCACAGATACGCAGTATTTT.

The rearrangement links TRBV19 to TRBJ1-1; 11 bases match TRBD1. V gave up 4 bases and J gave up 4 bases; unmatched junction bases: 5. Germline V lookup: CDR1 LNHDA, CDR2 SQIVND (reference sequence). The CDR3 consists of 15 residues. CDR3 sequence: CASSSLGQGVTEAFF. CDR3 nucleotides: TGTGCCAGTAGTAGCCTGGGACAGGGGGTCACTGAAGCTTTCTTT.

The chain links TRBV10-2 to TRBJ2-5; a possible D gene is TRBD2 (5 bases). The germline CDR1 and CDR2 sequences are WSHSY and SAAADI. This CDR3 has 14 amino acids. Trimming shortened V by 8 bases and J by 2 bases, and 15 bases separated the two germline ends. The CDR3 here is CASFHVSGQETQYF. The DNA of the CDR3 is TGCGCCAGCTTTCACGTGAGCGGACAAGAGACCCAGTACTTC.

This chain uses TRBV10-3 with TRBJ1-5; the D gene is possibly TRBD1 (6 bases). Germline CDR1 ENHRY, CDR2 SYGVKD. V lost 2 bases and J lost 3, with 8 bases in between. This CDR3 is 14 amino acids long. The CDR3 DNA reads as TGTGCCATCAGTGAGCAGGGGACCAATCAGCCCCAGCATTTT. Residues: CAISEQGTNQPQHF.

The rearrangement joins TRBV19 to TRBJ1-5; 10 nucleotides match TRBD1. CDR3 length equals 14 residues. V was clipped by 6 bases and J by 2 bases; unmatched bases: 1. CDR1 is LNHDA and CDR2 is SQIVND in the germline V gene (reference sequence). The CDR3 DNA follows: TGTGCCAGTAGCGGACAGGGGGGCAATCAGCCCCAGCATTTT. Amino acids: CASSGQGGNQPQHF.

The CDR3 region is CASSSGQGSQDSNQPQHF. The CDR3 nucleotides are TGTGCCAGCAGCTCCGGACAGGGCTCCCAGGATAGCAATCAGCCCCAGCATTTT. This chain joins TRBV13 and TRBJ1-5; 8 positions match TRBD1. This CDR3 comprises 18 residues. Trimming took 4 bases from V and 0 from J; bases not matched to a gene: 11. CDR1 and CDR2 (germline): PRHDT, FYEKMQ (reference sequence).

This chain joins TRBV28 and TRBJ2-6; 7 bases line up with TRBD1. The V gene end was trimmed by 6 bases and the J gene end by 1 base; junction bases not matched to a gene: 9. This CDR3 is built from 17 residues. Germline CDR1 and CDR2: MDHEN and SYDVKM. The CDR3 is CASRRQGAPSGANVLTF. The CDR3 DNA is TGTGCCAGCAGACGACAGGGTGCCCCGTCTGGGGCCAACGTCCTGACTTTC.

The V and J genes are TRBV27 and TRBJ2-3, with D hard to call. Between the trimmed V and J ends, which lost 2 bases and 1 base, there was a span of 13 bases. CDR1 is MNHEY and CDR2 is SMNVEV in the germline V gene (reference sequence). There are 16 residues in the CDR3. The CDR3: CASSLPGLAGTDTQYF. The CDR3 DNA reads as TGTGCCAGCAGTTTACCCGGATTGGCGGGCACAGATACGCAGTATTTT.

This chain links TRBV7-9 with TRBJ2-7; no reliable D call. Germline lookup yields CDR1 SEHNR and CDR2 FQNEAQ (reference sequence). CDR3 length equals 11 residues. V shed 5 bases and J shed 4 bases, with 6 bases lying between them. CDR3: CASSEFYEQYF. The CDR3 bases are TGTGCCAGCAGCGAGTTTTACGAGCAGTACTTC.

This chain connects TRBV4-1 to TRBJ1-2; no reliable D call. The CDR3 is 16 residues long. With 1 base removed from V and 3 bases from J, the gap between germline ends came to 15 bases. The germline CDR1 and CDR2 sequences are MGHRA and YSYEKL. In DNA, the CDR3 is TGCGCCAGCAGCCAAGTTGGTGGCGGAGAGGACTATGGCTACACCTTC. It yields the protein CASSQVGGGEDYGYTF.

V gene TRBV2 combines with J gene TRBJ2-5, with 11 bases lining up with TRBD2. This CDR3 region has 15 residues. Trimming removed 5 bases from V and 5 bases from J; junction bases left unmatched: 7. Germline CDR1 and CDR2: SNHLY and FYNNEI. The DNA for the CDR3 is TGTGCCAGCAGTACCATAGCGGGGGGGCAGGAGACCCAGTACTTC. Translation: CASSTIAGGQETQYF.

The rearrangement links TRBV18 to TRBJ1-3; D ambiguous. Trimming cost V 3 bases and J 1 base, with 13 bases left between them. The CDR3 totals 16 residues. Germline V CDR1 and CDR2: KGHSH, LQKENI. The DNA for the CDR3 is TGTGCCAGCTCACCCTCCGCTCAGGTATCTGGAAACACCATATATTTT. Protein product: CASSPSAQVSGNTIYF.